The sequence of this T cell receptor beta chain was determined in a study of beta chain features in type 1 diabetes. Study-wide points: Insertions were fewer and deletions more numerous at VDJ junctions in type 1 diabetes patients. TCRB CDR3s were moderately but significantly shorter in Type 1 diabetes patients in all four CD4+ subsets. For patients, the naive, central memory and Treg TCRB repertoires appeared more alike than for healthy donors.

All of the isolated RNA was reverse transcribed, so expressed TCRB transcripts were sequenced. TCRdb's table, derived via immunoSEQ multiplex PCR, lists solely in-frame clones and lacks some. The sample lists about 160,000 clones; under 13% were seen once. Donors contributed one heparinised blood draw apiece, averaging about 110 mL. This clone has more than one count but fewer than ten. No antigen is known for it. This TCR was recovered from a man aged 25-45 years with type 1 diabetes. Sequencing input: central memory CD4+ T cells from blood.

The chain's CDR3 is CASSDHRTNEKLFF. The CDR3 DNA is TGTGCCAGCAGTGACCACAGAACTAATGAAAAACTGTTTTTT. The V call is TRBV2, the J call TRBJ1-4; D is ambiguous. The germline CDR1 and CDR2 sequences are SNHLY and FYNNEI. V was pared by 3 bases and J by 1 base, with 6 bases between. The CDR3 has 14 amino acids.